This TCR beta chain was identified during a study of blood T cell repertoires in COVID-19. The wider study: Both acute and convalescent COVID-19 samples were obtained from the United States, Italy and Spain. From T cells, B-cell-depleted T cells, or PBMCs came the material, which was cDNA or gDNA.

V was pared by 2 bases and J by 6 bases, with 18 bases between. This CDR3 comprises 16 residues. The V gene's germline CDR1 is LGHDT and CDR2 YNNKEL (reference sequence). Original processing notes: Using reference gene primer amplification, nucleated cell counts were estimated. The table came from immunoSEQ multiplex PCR; TCRdb's copy has only in-frame clones and leaves some out. V and J calls plus clone size are reproduced from that table; the DNA served to infer D and trimming. Found here are around 270,000 clones, about 87% of them singletons; the top ten hold less than 5%. The source of this sequence is a man in his 60s who had recovered from COVID-19. V and J are TRBV3-1 (or the pseudogene TRBV3-2) and TRBJ2-3, with D unresolved. The source material was peripheral blood. The CDR3 is CASSQRDWRILDTQYF. CDR3 bases: TGTGCCAGCAGCCAACGAGACTGGCGTATTTTGGATACGCAGTATTTT.